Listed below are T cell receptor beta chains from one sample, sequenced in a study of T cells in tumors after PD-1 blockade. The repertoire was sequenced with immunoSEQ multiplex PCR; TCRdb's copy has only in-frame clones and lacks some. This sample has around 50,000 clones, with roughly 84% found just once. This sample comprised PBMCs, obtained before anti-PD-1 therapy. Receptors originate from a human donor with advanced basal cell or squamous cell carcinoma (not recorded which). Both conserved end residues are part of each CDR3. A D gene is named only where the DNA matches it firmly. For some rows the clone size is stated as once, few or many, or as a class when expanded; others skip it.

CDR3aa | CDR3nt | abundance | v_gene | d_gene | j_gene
CASSPDGIYNSPLHF | TGTGCCAGCAGCCCGGACGGGATCTATAATTCACCCCTCCACTTT | NA | TRBV6-5 | NA | TRBJ1-6
CASRGDGSYGYTF | TGTGCCAGCAGAGGCGACGGGAGCTATGGCTACACCTTC | few | TRBV2 | NA | TRBJ1-2
CASSWGQGGNEQFF | TGCGCCAGCAGCTGGGGACAGGGGGGGAATGAGCAGTTCTTC | NA | TRBV5-1 | TRBD1 | TRBJ2-1
CASSSATKNIQYF | TGTGCCAGCAGCTCAGCAACCAAAAACATTCAGTACTTC | NA | TRBV2 | NA | TRBJ2-4
CASSVQTSGLGGQFF | TGTGCCAGCAGTGTGCAGACTAGCGGCCTCGGCGGGCAGTTCTTC | NA | TRBV2 | TRBD2 | TRBJ2-1
CASSPRTSLNGELFF | TGTGCCAGCAGCCCCCGGACTAGTCTGAACGGGGAGCTGTTTTTT | NA | TRBV6-2/TRBV6-3 | TRBD2 | TRBJ2-2
CASSLVQGRSGEQYF | TGTGCCAGCAGCTTGGTTCAGGGGCGGTCGGGTGAGCAGTACTTC | NA | TRBV5-4 | NA | TRBJ2-7
CASSALPAETQYF | TGTGCCAGCAGCGCCCTTCCGGCGGAGACCCAGTACTTC | few | TRBV28 | NA | TRBJ2-5
CASSARLIPGQGEAFF | TGTGCCAGCAGCGCCCGACTGATTCCGGGACAGGGTGAAGCTTTCTTT | NA | TRBV9 | TRBD1 | TRBJ1-1
CATSDAYGYTF | TGTGCCACCAGTGATGCCTATGGCTACACCTTC | NA | TRBV24-1 | NA | TRBJ1-2
CASKTGLAGRADTQYF | TGTGCCAGCAAGACTGGACTAGCGGGGCGGGCAGATACGCAGTATTTT | NA | TRBV28 | TRBD2 | TRBJ2-3
CASSATPLAGGFSSYNEQFF | TGTGCCAGCAGCGCCACTCCTCTAGCGGGGGGTTTTAGTTCCTACAATGAGCAGTTCTTC | NA | TRBV6-6 | TRBD2 | TRBJ2-1
CATSDRGQGSSFGTQYF | TGTGCCACCTCTGACAGGGGGCAAGGGTCTTCTTTTGGGACCCAGTACTTC | NA | TRBV24-1 | TRBD1 | TRBJ2-5
CASSWTSGPSTDTQYF | TGCGCCAGCAGCTGGACTAGCGGACCTAGCACAGATACGCAGTATTTT | once | TRBV5-1 | TRBD2 | TRBJ2-3
CASSTGSEQYF | TGTGCCAGCAGCACAGGGTCTGAGCAGTACTTC | NA | TRBV3-1/TRBV3-2 | NA | TRBJ2-7
CASSLGGQYGYTF | TGTGCCAGCAGCTTGGGTGGCCAATATGGCTACACCTTC | NA | TRBV11-3 | NA | TRBJ1-2
CASSRQLNTEAFF | TGTGCCAGCAGTCGTCAGCTGAACACTGAAGCTTTCTTT | NA | TRBV6-6 | NA | TRBJ1-1
CASSLVTRGSQETQYF | TGTGCCAGCAGCTTGGTTACCCGAGGATCCCAAGAGACCCAGTACTTC | once | TRBV7-3 | NA | TRBJ2-5
CASSLWGGYTF | TGTGCCAGCAGTTTGTGGGGGGGCTACACCTTC | NA | TRBV12-3/TRBV12-4 | NA | TRBJ1-2
CASSPGTGGPYEQYF | TGTGCCAGCAGCCCGGGGACAGGGGGGCCCTACGAGCAGTACTTC | NA | TRBV7-8 | TRBD1 | TRBJ2-7
CASSPGTGADYEQYF | TGTGCCAGCTCACCTGGGACAGGGGCTGACTACGAGCAGTACTTC | NA | TRBV18 | TRBD1 | TRBJ2-7
CASSQYARRETQYF | TGTGCCAGCAGCCAATATGCGCGCCGGGAGACCCAGTACTTC | NA | TRBV16 | NA | TRBJ2-5
CASSQDRGIVIQYF | TGTGCCAGCAGTCAGGACCGGGGGATCGTCATTCAGTACTTC | NA | TRBV28 | NA | TRBJ2-4
CASTPPDRVGYGYTF | TGTGCCAGTACCCCTCCCGACAGGGTTGGCTATGGCTACACCTTC | NA | TRBV19 | TRBD1 | TRBJ1-2
CASIMGQGAGELFF | TGTGCCAGCATTATGGGGCAGGGTGCCGGGGAACTGTTTTTT | NA | TRBV6-5 | NA | TRBJ2-2
CASSVPNVKLFF | TGTGCCAGCAGCGTCCCTAACGTAAAACTGTTTTTT | NA | TRBV7-9 | NA | TRBJ1-4
CASSVAGLGGDTQYF | TGTGCCAGCAGCGTAGCGGGACTAGGCGGAGATACGCAGTATTTT | few | TRBV9 | TRBD2 | TRBJ2-3
CASSTASGGRGNEKLFF | TGTGCCAGCAGCACCGCCTCCGGGGGGAGAGGGAATGAAAAACTGTTTTTT | few | TRBV9 | NA | TRBJ1-4
CASSQEKAARLNTEAFF | TGTGCCAGCAGCCAAGAAAAGGCGGCCCGCTTGAACACTGAAGCTTTCTTT | NA | TRBV14 | NA | TRBJ1-1
CASSGLAGVETQYF | TGTGCCAGCAGCGGACTAGCGGGGGTGGAGACCCAGTACTTC | NA | TRBV25-1 | TRBD2 | TRBJ2-5
CASSFIGQGVNEQYF | TGTGCCAGCAGCTTTATAGGACAGGGGGTGAACGAGCAGTACTTC | NA | TRBV13 | TRBD1 | TRBJ2-7
CASSQAQGASGNTIYF | TGCGCCAGCAGCCAGGCGCAAGGGGCCTCTGGAAACACCATATATTTT | NA | TRBV4-1 | NA | TRBJ1-3
CASSEGTSGNDEQFF | TGTGCCAGCAGTGAAGGGACTAGCGGGAACGATGAGCAGTTCTTC | NA | TRBV2 | TRBD2 | TRBJ2-1
CATNSRDGGYEQYF | TGTGCCACCAATTCCAGGGATGGTGGCTACGAGCAGTACTTC | NA | TRBV19 | NA | TRBJ2-7
CASSYGTGSSGPQHF | TGTGCCAGCAGCTACGGGACAGGGAGTTCAGGGCCCCAGCATTTT | NA | TRBV28 | TRBD1 | TRBJ1-5
CASSQGGLADSYEQYF | TGCGCCAGCAGCCAGGGAGGACTAGCGGACTCCTACGAGCAGTACTTC | NA | TRBV4-1 | TRBD2 | TRBJ2-7
CASSSDISYEQYF | TGTGCCAGCAGCTCGGACATTTCATACGAGCAGTACTTC | NA | TRBV5-6 | NA | TRBJ2-7
CASSLVGIRNTEAFF | TGCGCCAGCAGCTTGGTTGGTATACGGAACACTGAAGCTTTCTTT | few | TRBV5-1 | NA | TRBJ1-1
CASSSADRGEQETQYF | TGTGCCAGCAGCTCAGCGGACAGGGGAGAACAAGAGACCCAGTACTTC | NA | TRBV13 | TRBD1 | TRBJ2-5
CASRRDPDNNNEQFF | TGTGCCAGCAGACGGGACCCAGATAATAACAATGAGCAGTTCTTC | NA | TRBV2 | NA | TRBJ2-1
CASRRTSVGTDTQYF | TGTGCCAGCAGGCGGACTAGCGTCGGGACAGATACGCAGTATTTT | NA | TRBV3-1/TRBV3-2 | TRBD2 | TRBJ2-3
CASSSRTSGRIVDTQYF | TGCGCCAGCAGCTCAAGGACTAGCGGGAGAATAGTAGATACGCAGTATTTT | few | TRBV5-1 | TRBD2 | TRBJ2-3
CASSLWGRPVQETQYF | TGTGCCAGCAGCTTGTGGGGGAGGCCGGTCCAAGAGACCCAGTACTTC | NA | TRBV5-5 | NA | TRBJ2-5
CASRGDQDGYTF | TGTGCCAGCCGGGGGGACCAGGATGGCTACACCTTC | once | TRBV2 | NA | TRBJ1-2
CASSPGQGQGNTEAFF | TGTGCCAGCTCACCAGGGCAGGGACAGGGAAACACTGAAGCTTTCTTT | NA | TRBV18 | TRBD1 | TRBJ1-1
CASSSDKGRRSGANVLTF | TGTGCCAGCAGCTCCGATAAAGGACGGCGCTCTGGGGCCAACGTCCTGACTTTC | NA | TRBV7-3 | NA | TRBJ2-6
CASSEGTGFISPLHF | TGTGCCAGCAGTGAGGGGACAGGGTTCATTTCACCCCTCCACTTT | few | TRBV6-1 | TRBD1 | TRBJ1-6
CASSQTSVSQELYGYTF | TGTGCCAGCAGCCAAACCTCTGTGTCACAGGAACTATATGGCTACACCTTC | few | TRBV13 | NA | TRBJ1-2
CASSSDPSTGELFF | TGTGCCAGCTCATCCGATCCCAGCACCGGGGAGCTGTTTTTT | NA | TRBV9 | NA | TRBJ2-2
CASSPLDNPYEQYF | TGTGCCAGCTCACCGCTGGATAATCCGTACGAGCAGTACTTC | NA | TRBV18 | NA | TRBJ2-7
CASSESPSGGAKDTQYF | TGCGCCAGCAGTGAGTCTCCTAGCGGGGGGGCGAAAGATACGCAGTATTTT | NA | TRBV10-2 | TRBD2 | TRBJ2-3
CASSPRDSLKRGLYEQYF | TGCGCCAGCAGCCCAAGGGACTCCCTGAAGCGGGGGCTTTACGAGCAGTACTTC | NA | TRBV23-1 | TRBD2 | TRBJ2-7
CSAKDTHEQYF | TGCAGTGCTAAGGACACTCACGAGCAGTACTTC | NA | TRBV20-1 | NA | TRBJ2-7
CASSPSVGLAAGGGETQYF | TGTGCCAGCAGCCCAAGCGTTGGTCTCGCAGCGGGAGGCGGGGAGACCCAGTACTTC | NA | TRBV3-1/TRBV3-2 | TRBD2 | TRBJ2-5
CASSIESVAKNIQYF | TGTGCCAGCAGTATAGAGTCGGTAGCCAAAAACATTCAGTACTTC | NA | TRBV6-2/TRBV6-3 | NA | TRBJ2-4
CASSQAPEIYGYTF | TGTGCCAGCAGCCAAGCACCCGAGATCTATGGCTACACCTTC | NA | TRBV3-1/TRBV3-2 | NA | TRBJ1-2
CASTPTSGVGEQFF | TGTGCCAGCACCCCGACTAGCGGGGTGGGTGAGCAGTTCTTC | NA | TRBV7-9 | TRBD2 | TRBJ2-1